This T cell receptor (beta chain) came from a study of monozygotic twins with inflammatory bowel disease. During cDNA synthesis, UMIs that each contained a 6-nucleotide sample barcode were added by means of template switching. One entry per CDR3 protein, without DNA, is what TCRdb gives after re-calling the 5' RACE reads. This sample's table reports about 210,000 distinct CDR3 sequences. The germline V gene has CDR1 MNHNS and CDR2 SASEGT. This CDR3 region has 14 residues. Remarks on this clonotype: What it binds is unknown.

Findings and limits, study-wide: IBD patients had lower TCRbeta diversity (inverse Simpson) than healthy co-twins.

This clonotype originated in a human donor with ulcerative colitis or Crohn's disease, or a healthy co-twin of an affected twin (not recorded which). Material: blood. This rearrangement joins TRBV6-1 to TRBJ1-1; TCRdb gives TRBD1 as the D gene, but with no DNA this cannot be confirmed. This chain's CDR3 is CASRGYRGPPEAFF.